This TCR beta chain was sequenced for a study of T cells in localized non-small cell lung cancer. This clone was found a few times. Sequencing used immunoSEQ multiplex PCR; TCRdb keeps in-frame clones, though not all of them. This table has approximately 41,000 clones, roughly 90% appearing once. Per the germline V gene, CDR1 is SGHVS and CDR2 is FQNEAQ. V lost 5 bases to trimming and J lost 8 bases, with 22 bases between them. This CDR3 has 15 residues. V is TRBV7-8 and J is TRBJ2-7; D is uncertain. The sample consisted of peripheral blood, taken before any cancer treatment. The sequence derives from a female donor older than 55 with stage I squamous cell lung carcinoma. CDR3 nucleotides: TGTGCCAGCAGCCTAAGAGACGTCCACCCTACCAAGCAGTACTTC. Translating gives CASSLRDVHPTKQYF.